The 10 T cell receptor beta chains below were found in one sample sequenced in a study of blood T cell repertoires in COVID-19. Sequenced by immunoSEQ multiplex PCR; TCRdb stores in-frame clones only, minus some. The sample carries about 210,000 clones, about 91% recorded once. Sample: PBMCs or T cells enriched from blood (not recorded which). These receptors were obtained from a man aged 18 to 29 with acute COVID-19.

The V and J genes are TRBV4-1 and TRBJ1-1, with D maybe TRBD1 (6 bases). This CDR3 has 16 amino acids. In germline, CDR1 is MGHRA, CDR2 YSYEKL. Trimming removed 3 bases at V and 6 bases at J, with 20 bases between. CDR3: CASSHRTPRGGAEAFF. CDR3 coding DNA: TGCGCCAGCAGCCATCGTACCCCCAGGGGAGGGGCTGAAGCTTTCTTT.

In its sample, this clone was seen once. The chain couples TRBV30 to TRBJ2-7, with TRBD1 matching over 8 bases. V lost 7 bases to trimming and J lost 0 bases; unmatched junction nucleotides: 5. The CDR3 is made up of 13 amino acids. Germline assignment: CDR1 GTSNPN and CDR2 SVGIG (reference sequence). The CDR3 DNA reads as TGTGCCTTCGGACAGGGAACCTCCTACGAGCAGTACTTC. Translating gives CAFGQGTSYEQYF.

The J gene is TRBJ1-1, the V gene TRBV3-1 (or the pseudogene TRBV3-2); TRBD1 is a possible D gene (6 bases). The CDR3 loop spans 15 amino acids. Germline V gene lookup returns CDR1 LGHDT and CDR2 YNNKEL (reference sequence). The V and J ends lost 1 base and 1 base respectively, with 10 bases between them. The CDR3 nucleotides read TGTGCCAGCAGCCAAGTTGGGGGCAAGAACACTGAAGCTTTCTTT. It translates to CASSQVGGKNTEAFF.

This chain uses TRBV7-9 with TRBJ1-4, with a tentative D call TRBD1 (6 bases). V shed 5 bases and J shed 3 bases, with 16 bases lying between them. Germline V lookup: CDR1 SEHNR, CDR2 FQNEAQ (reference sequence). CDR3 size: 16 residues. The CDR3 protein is CASSTLAEGANEKLFF. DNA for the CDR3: TGTGCCAGCAGCACATTGGCAGAGGGGGCTAATGAAAAACTGTTTTTT.

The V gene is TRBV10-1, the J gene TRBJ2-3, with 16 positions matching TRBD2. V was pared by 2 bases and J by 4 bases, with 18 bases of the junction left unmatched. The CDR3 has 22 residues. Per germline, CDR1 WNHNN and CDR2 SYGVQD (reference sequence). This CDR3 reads CASSEDTGLAGGPVVAADTQYF. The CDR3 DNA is TGCGCCAGCAGTGAGGACACGGGACTAGCGGGAGGGCCCGTGGTGGCCGCAGATACGCAGTATTTT.

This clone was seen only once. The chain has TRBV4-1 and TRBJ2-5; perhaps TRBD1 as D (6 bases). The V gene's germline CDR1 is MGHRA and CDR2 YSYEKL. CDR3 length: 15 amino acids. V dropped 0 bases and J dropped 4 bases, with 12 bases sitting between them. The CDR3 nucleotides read TGCGCCAGCAGCCAAGACACAGGGATGAGAGAGACCCAGTACTTC. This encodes CASSQDTGMRETQYF.

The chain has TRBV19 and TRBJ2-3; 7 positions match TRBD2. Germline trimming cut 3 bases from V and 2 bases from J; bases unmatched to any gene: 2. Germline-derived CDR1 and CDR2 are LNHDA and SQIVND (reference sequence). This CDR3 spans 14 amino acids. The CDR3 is CASSMREPTDTQYF. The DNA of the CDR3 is TGTGCCAGTAGTATGCGGGAGCCCACAGATACGCAGTATTTT.

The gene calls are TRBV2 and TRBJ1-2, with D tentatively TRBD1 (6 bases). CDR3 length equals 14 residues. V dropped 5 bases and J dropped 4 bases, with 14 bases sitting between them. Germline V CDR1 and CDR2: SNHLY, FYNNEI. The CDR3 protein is CASSTNRDGYGYTF. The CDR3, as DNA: TGTGCCAGCAGTACTAACAGGGACGGCTATGGCTACACCTTC.

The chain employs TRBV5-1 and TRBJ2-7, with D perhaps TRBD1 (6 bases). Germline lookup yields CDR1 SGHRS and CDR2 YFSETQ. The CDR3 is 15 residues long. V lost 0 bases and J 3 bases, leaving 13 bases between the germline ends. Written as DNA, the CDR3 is TGCGCCAGCAGCTTGGATGGGACAAGTGGCTACGAGCAGTACTTC. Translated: CASSLDGTSGYEQYF.

This CDR3 is CASSANRDNYGYTF. The CDR3 nucleotides read TGTGCCAGCAGCGCGAACAGGGATAACTATGGCTACACCTTC. J is TRBJ1-2 and V is TRBV9, with D possibly being TRBD1 (6 bases). Germline assignment: CDR1 SGDLS and CDR2 YYNGEE. CDR3 length equals 14 residues. Trimming cost V 3 bases and J 1 base, with 10 bases left between them.